This T cell receptor beta chain was recovered during a study of preoperative IRX-2 immunotherapy in early breast cancer. Regarding treatment: preoperative locoregional IRX-2 cytokine immunotherapy. Preoperative locoregional IRX-2 cytokine immunotherapy was tested in the phase Ib source study. Looked up from germline, CDR1 is SGHRS and CDR2 is YFSETQ. V lost 0 bases to trimming and J lost 4 bases, with 14 bases between them. CDR3 length equals 15 residues. Some clones are missing from TCRdb's copy, which holds only in-frame ones; the method was immunoSEQ multiplex PCR. This sample has approximately 98,000 clones, with approximately 90% found just once.

This chain connects TRBV5-1 to TRBJ2-7, with D possibly called TRBD1 or TRBD2 (6 bases each). This sequence originates from a human donor with breast cancer. This specimen consisted of tumor tissue, obtained after IRX-2 immunotherapy. This CDR3 reads CASSLEGGHWYEQYF. For the CDR3, the DNA is TGCGCCAGCAGCTTGGAAGGGGGGCACTGGTACGAGCAGTACTTC.